What follows describes a single TCR beta chain. The antigen is unknown. The data belong to a study of OX40 agonist ivuxolimab in advanced cancers. Study as a whole: Partial responses, seen in three patients, involved one hepatocellular carcinoma and two cutaneous melanomas.

Exclusion applied to patients with autoimmune disease history or systemic immunosuppression. Study-level findings and limits: Among the least clonally expanded were partial responders at 0.1-3.0 mg/kg. There were, on average, more expanded clones in CD8+ T cells than in CD4+.

Profiling relied on immunoSEQ multiplex PCR, and the TCRdb table lists in-frame clones only, not all of them. This sample yields fewer than 80,000 clones, of which approximately 90% are seen a single time; less than 15% belongs to the top ten. This clonotype was sampled from an adult with an advanced solid tumor such as melanoma, head and neck, liver or kidney cancer. The sequencing here drew on CD4+ or CD8+ T cells sorted from blood, taken in a trial of the OX40 agonist ivuxolimab.

The CDR3 here is CASSRGGDNEQFF. The CDR3 nucleotides are TGTGCCAGCAGTCGCGGAGGGGACAATGAGCAGTTCTTC. The V and J genes are TRBV27 and TRBJ2-1, with D perhaps TRBD2 (6 bases). Germline V gives CDR1 MNHEY, CDR2 SMNVEV (reference sequence). The germline V and J ends were trimmed by 5 bases and 5 bases, with 10 bases remaining between them. This CDR3 has 13 residues.